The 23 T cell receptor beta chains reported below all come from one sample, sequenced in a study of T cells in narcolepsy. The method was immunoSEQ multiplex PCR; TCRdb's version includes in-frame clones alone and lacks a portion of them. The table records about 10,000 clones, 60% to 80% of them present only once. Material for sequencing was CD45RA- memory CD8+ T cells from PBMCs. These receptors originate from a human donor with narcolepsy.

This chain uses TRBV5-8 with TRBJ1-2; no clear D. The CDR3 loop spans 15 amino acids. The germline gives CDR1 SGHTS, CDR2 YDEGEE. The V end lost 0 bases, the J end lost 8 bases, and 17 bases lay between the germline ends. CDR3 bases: TGTGCCAGCAGCTTGGCCCATGCGGGAGCAAGAGGCTACACCTTC. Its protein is CASSLAHAGARGYTF.

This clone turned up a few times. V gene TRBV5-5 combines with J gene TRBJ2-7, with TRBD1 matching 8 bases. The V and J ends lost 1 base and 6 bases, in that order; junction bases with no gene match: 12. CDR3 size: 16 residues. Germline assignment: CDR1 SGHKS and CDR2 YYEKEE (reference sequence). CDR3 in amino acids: CASSLIWQGAKGEQYF. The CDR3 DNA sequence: TGTGCCAGCAGCTTGATTTGGCAGGGGGCAAAGGGCGAGCAGTACTTC.

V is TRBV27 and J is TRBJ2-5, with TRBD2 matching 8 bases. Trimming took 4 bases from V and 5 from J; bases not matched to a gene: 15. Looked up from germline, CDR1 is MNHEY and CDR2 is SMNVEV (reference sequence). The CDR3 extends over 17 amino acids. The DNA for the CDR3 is TGTGCCAGCAGTTCGAACGGTTTGGGGACTAGGGTGGAGACCCAGTACTTC. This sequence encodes CASSSNGLGTRVETQYF.

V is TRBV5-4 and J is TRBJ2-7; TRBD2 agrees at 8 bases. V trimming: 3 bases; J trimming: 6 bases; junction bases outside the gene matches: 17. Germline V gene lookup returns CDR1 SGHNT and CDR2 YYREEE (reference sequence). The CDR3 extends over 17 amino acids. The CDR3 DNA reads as TGTGCCAGCAGCTCCTTTCCAATGGCGGGAGGCTCGACCGAGCAGTACTTC. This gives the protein CASSSFPMAGGSTEQYF.

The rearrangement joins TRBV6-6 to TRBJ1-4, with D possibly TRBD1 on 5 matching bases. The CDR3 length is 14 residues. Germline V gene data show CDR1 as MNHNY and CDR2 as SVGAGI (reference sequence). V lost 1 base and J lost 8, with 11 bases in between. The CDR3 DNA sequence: TGTGCCAGCAGTTACTGGGGGGAAGGGGAAAAACTGTTTTTT. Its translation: CASSYWGEGEKLFF.

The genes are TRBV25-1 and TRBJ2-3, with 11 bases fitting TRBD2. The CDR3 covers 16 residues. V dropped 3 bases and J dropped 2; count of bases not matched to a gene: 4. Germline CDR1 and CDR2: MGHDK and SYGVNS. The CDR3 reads CASSDLAGGPTDTQYF. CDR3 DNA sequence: TGTGCCAGCAGTGACCTAGCGGGGGGCCCCACAGATACGCAGTATTTT.

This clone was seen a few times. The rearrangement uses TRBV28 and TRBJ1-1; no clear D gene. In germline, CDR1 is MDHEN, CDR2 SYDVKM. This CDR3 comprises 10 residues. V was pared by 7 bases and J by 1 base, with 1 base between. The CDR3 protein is CASKNTEAFF. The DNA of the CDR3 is TGTGCCAGCAAGAACACTGAAGCTTTCTTT.

The CDR3 nucleotides are TGTGCCAGCGAGGGGAGCGGCTATGGCTACACCTTC. Protein product: CASEGSGYGYTF. The V gene is TRBV6-6, the J gene TRBJ1-2; D might be TRBD1 (5 bases). The CDR3 runs 12 residues. Trimming stripped 8 bases from V and 4 bases from J, with 11 bases between. In germline, CDR1 is MNHNY, CDR2 SVGAGI (reference sequence).

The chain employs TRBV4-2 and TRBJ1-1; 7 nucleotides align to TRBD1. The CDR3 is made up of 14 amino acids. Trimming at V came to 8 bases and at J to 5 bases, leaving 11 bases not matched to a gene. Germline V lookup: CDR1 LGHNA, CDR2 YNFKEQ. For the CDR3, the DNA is TGTGCCAGCGGCTACAGGGGACTAGGAACTGAAGCTTTCTTT. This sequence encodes CASGYRGLGTEAFF.

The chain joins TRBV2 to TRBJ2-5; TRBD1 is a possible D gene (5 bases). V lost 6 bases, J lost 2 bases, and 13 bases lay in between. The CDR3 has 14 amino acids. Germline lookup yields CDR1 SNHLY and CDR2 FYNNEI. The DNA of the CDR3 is TGTGCCAGCAGCGGCCCCAGGGAACAAGAGACCCAGTACTTC. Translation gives CASSGPREQETQYF.

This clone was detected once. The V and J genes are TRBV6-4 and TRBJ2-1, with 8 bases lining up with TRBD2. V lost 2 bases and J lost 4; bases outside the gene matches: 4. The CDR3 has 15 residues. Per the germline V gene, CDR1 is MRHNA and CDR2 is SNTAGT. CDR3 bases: TGTGCCAGCAGTGACGGGCGGGGGGAGTACAATGAGCAGTTCTTC. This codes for CASSDGRGEYNEQFF.

CDR3 DNA sequence: TGCGCCAGCAGCCAAGTACTCTCCACCGGGGAGCTGTTTTTT. This codes for CASSQVLSTGELFF. This rearrangement joins TRBV4-3 to TRBJ2-2; no reliable D call. The CDR3 is made up of 14 amino acids. In germline, CDR1 is LGHNA, CDR2 YSLEER. The ends were cut back, 1 base at V and 4 bases at J, with 7 bases in the middle.

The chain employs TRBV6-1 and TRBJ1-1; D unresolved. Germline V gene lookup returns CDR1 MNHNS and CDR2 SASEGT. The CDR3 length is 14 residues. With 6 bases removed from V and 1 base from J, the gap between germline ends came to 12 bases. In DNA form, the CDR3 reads TGTGCCAGCAGCCTTATAGGGAGGAACACTGAAGCTTTCTTT. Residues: CASSLIGRNTEAFF.

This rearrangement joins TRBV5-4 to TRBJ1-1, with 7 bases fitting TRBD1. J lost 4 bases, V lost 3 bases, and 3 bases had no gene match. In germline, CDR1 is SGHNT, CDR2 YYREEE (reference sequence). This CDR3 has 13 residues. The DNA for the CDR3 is TGTGCCAGCAGCTATGACAGGGCCACTGAAGCTTTCTTT. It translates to CASSYDRATEAFF.

CDR3 nucleotide sequence: TGTGCCAGCAGCCCCGAGGCGGGACAGGGGGTTTACGAGCAGTACTTC. It yields the protein CASSPEAGQGVYEQYF. The V call is TRBV7-6, the J call TRBJ2-7; TRBD1 matches 11 bases. This CDR3 has 16 amino acids. V shed 5 bases and J 4 bases; nucleotides not matched to a gene: 10. Germline assignment: CDR1 SGHVS and CDR2 FNYEAQ.

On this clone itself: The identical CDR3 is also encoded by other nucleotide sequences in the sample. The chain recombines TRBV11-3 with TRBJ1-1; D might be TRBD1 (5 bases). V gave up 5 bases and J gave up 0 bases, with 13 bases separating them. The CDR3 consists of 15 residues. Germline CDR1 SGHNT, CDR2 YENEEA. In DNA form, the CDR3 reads TGTGCCAGCAGCCAACGGGGGGGACTGAACACTGAAGCTTTCTTT. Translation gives CASSQRGGLNTEAFF.

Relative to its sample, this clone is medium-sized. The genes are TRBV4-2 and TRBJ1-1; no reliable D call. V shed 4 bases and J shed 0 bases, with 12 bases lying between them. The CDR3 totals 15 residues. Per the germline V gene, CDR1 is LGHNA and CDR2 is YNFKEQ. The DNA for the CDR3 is TGTGCCAGCAGCCTAGATGGTCACCTGAACACTGAAGCTTTCTTT. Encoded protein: CASSLDGHLNTEAFF.

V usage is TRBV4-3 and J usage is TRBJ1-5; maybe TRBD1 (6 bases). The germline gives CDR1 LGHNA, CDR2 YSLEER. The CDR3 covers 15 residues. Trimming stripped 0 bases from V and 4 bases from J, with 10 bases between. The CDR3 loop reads CASSQDRGTNQPQHF. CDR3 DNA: TGCGCCAGCAGCCAAGACAGGGGCACTAATCAGCCCCAGCATTTT.

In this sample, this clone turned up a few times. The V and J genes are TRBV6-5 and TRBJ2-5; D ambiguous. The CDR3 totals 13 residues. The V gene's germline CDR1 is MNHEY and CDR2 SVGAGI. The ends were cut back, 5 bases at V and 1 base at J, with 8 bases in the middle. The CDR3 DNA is TGTGCCAGCAGTCCTCAGCCCCAAGAGACCCAGTACTTC. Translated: CASSPQPQETQYF.

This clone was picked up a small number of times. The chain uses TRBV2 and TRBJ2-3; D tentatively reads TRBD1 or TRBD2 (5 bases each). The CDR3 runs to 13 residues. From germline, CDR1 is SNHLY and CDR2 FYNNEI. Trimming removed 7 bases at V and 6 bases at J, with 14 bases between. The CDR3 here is CASITAWGDTQYF. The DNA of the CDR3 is TGTGCCAGCATAACGGCTTGGGGGGATACGCAGTATTTT.

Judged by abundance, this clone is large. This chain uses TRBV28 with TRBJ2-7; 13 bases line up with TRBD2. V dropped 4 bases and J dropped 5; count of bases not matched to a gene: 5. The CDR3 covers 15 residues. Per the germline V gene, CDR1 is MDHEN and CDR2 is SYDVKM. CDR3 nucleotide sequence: TGTGCCAGCAGTTCTCCTACTAGCGGGAGGGACGAGCAGTACTTC. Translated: CASSSPTSGRDEQYF.

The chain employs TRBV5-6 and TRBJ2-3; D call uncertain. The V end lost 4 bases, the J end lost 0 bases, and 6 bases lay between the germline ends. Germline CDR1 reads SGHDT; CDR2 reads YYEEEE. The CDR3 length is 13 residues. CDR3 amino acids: CASSPPSTDTQYF. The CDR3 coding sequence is TGTGCCAGCAGCCCTCCTAGCACAGATACGCAGTATTTT.

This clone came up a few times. DNA of the CDR3: TGTGCCAGCAGCTTAACGGCAGGGGGCACAGATACGCAGTATTTT. Its protein is CASSLTAGGTDTQYF. V gene TRBV7-6 combines with J gene TRBJ2-3; tentative D call: TRBD1 (6 bases). Germline assignment: CDR1 SGHVS and CDR2 FNYEAQ. V lost 2 bases and J lost 1, with 10 bases in between. The CDR3 is made up of 15 amino acids.